This T cell receptor (beta chain) was recorded in a study of blood T cell repertoires in COVID-19. Background on the study: T cells, B-cell-depleted T cells, or PBMCs supplied cDNA or gDNA.

How the authors handled the data: Quantification of nucleated cells was approximated via reference gene primer amplification. Profiling relied on immunoSEQ multiplex PCR, and the TCRdb table lists in-frame clones only, not all of them. The DNA was the basis for D and trimming; V, J and clone size are from that table. The table lists about 70,000 clones, around nine tenths of them singletons, with less than 2.5% in the top ten. V dropped 10 bases and J dropped 6; count of bases not matched to a gene: 4. Germline-derived CDR1 and CDR2 are KGHSH and LQKENI. The CDR3 has 11 amino acids. The clonotype was recovered from a human donor in a cohort sampled during active COVID-19. Input material: peripheral blood. This sequence joins TRBV18 and TRBJ1-2; 8 bases match TRBD1. The CDR3 coding sequence is TGTGCCACTTCACAGGGGGATGGCTACACCTTC. It specifies CATSQGDGYTF.